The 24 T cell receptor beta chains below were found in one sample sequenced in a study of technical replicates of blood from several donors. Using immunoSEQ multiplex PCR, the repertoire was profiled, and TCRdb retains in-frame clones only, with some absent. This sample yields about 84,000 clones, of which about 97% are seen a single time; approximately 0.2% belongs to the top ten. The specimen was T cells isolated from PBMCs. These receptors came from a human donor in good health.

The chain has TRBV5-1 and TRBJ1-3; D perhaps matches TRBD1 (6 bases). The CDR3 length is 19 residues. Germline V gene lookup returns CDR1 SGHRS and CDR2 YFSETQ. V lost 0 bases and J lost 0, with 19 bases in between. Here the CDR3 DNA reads TGCGCCAGCAGCTTGGAGCCGGGACACCCGCTCACCTCTGGAAACACCATATATTTT. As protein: CASSLEPGHPLTSGNTIYF.

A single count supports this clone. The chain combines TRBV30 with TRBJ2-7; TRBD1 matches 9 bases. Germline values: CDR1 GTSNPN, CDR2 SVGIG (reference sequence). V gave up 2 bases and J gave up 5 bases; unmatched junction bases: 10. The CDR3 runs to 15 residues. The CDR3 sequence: CAWSPMDRGVHEQYF. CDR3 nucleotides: TGTGCCTGGAGTCCAATGGACAGGGGAGTCCACGAGCAGTACTTC.

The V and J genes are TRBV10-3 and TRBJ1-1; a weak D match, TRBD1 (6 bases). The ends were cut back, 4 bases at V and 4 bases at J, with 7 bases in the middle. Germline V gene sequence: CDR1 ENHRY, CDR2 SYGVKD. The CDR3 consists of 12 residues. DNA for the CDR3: TGTGCCATCAGTGTGGGGGCCACTGAAGCTTTCTTT. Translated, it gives CAISVGATEAFF.

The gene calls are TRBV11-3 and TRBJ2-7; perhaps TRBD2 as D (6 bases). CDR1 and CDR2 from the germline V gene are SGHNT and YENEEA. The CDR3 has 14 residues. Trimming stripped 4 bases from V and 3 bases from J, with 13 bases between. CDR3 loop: CASSWMGGNYEQYF. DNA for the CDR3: TGTGCCAGCAGCTGGATGGGGGGTAACTACGAGCAGTACTTC.

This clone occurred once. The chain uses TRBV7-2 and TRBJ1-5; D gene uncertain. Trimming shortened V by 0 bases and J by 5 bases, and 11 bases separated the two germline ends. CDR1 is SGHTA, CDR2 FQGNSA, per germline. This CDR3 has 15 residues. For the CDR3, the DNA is TGTGCCAGCAGCTTAGCCCCCACCGAGTATCAGCCCCAGCATTTT. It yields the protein CASSLAPTEYQPQHF.

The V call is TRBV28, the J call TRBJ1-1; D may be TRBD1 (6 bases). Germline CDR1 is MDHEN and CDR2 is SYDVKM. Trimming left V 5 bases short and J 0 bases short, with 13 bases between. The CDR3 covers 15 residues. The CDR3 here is CASSPGQFMNTEAFF. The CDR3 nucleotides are TGTGCCAGCAGTCCCGGACAGTTCATGAACACTGAAGCTTTCTTT. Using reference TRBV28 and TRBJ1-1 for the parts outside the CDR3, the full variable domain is DVKVTQSSRYLVKRTGEKVFLECVQDMDHENMFWYRQDPGLGLRLIYFSYDVKMKEKGDIPEGYSVSREKKERFSLILESASTNQTSMYLCASSPGQFMNTEAFFGQGTRLTVV.

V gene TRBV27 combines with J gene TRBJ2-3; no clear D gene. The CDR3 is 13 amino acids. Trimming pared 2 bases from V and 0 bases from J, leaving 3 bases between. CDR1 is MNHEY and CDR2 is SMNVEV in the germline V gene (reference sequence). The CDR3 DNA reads TGTGCCAGCAGTTTACAGAGCACAGATACGCAGTATTTT. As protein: CASSLQSTDTQYF.

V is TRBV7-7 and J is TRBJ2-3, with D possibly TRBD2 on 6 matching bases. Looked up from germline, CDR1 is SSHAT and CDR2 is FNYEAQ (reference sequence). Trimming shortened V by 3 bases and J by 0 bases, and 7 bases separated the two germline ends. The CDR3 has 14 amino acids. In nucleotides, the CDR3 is TGTGCCAGCAGCTTGGGACTGAGCACAGATACGCAGTATTTT. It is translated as CASSLGLSTDTQYF.

Here the CDR3 reads CASSPLAATDTQYF. In DNA, the CDR3 is TGTGCCAGCAGTCCACTAGCGGCCACAGATACGCAGTATTTT. This chain connects TRBV6-5 to TRBJ2-3; 8 nucleotides line up with TRBD2. The V and J ends lost 5 bases and 2 bases, in that order; junction bases with no gene match: 3. Germline values: CDR1 MNHEY, CDR2 SVGAGI. The CDR3 is 14 amino acids.

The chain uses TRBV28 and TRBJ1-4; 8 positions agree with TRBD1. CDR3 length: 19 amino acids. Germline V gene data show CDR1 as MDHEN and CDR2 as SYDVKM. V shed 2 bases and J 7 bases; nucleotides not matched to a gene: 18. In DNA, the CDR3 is TGTGCCAGCAGTTTACCCCAGGGGGCGCCCGGGCAGGGGGTTGAAAAACTGTTTTTT. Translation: CASSLPQGAPGQGVEKLFF.

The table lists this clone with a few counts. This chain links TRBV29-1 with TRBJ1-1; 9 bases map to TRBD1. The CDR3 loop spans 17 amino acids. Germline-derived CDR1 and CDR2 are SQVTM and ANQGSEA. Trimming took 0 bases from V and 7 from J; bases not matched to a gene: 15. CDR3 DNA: TGCAGCGTTGAAGATCCGGGACAGGGCGGTCGCATGGGTGAAGCTTTCTTT. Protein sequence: CSVEDPGQGGRMGEAFF.

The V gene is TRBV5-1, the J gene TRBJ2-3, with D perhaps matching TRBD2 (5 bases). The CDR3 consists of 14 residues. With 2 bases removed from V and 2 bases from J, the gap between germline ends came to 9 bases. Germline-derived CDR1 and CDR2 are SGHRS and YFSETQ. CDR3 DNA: TGCGCCAGCAGCTTAGCAGCGGCCACAGATACGCAGTATTTT. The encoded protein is CASSLAAATDTQYF.

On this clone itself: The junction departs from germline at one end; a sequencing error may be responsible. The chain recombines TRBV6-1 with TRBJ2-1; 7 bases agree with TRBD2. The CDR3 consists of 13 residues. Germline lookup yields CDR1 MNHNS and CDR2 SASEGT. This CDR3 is CASIPGGEGRNIF. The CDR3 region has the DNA TGTGCCAGCATCCCGGGCGGGGAGGGAAGAAACATCTTC.

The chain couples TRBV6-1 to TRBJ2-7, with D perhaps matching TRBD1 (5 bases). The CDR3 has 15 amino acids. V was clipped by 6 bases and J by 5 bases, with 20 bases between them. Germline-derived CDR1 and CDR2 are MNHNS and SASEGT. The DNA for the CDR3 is TGTGCCAGCAGCGCTCTGGGGCAGGGAATCCACGAGCAGTACTTC. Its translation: CASSALGQGIHEQYF.

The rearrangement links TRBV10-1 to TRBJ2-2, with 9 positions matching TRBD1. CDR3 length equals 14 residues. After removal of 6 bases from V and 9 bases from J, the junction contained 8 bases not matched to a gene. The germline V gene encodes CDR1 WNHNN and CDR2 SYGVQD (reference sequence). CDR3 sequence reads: CASSSGTGLRELFF. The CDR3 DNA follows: TGCGCCAGCAGCTCCGGGACAGGGCTCAGGGAGCTGTTTTTT.

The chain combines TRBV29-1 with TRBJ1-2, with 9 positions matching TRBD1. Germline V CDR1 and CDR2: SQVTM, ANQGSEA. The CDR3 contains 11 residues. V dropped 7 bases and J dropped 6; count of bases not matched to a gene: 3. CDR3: CSARTGDGYTF. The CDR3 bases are TGCAGCGCCCGGACAGGGGATGGCTACACCTTC.

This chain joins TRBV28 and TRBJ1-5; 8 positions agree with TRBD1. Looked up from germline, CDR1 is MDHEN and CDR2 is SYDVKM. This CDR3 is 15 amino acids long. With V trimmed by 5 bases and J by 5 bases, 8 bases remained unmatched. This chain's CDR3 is CASSVPGQVHQPQHF. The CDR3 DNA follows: TGTGCCAGCAGTGTACCGGGACAGGTCCATCAGCCCCAGCATTTT.

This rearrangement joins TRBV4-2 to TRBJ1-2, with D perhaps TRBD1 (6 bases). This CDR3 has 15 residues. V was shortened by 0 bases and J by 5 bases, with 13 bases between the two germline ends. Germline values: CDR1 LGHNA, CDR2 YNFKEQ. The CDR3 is CASSQDGGGWYGYTF. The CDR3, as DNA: TGTGCCAGCAGCCAAGATGGGGGGGGCTGGTATGGCTACACCTTC.

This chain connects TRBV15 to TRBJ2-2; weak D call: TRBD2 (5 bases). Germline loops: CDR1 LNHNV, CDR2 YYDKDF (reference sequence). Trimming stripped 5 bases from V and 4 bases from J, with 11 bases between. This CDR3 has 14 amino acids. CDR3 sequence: CATSWKGGTGELFF. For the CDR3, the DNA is TGTGCCACCAGCTGGAAAGGAGGCACCGGGGAGCTGTTTTTT.

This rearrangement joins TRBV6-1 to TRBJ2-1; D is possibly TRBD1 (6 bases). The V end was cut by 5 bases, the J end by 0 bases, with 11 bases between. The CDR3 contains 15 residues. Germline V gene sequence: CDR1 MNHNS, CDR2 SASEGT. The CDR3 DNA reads TGTGCCAGCAGTTGGACAGAAAGCTCCTACAATGAGCAGTTCTTC. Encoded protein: CASSWTESSYNEQFF.

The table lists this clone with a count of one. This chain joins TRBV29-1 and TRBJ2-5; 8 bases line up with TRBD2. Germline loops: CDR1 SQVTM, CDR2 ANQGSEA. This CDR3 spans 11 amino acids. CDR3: CRAGGFETQYF. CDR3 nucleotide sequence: TGCAGGGCGGGGGGATTCGAGACCCAGTACTTC.

CDR3 DNA: TGTGCCAGCACTGCGCAGGGGGCCTCCTACGAGCAGTACTTC. Translating gives CASTAQGASYEQYF. J is TRBJ2-7 and V is TRBV6-5; 8 bases match TRBD1. CDR3 length: 14 residues. Germline CDR1 is MNHEY and CDR2 is SVGAGI. V lost 7 bases, J lost 0 bases, and 5 bases stayed unmatched.

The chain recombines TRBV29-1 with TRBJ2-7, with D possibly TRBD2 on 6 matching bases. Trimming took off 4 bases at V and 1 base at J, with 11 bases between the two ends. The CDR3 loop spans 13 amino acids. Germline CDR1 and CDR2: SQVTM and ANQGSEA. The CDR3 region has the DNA TGCAGCGTTGGTCGGAGGGATTCCTACGAGCAGTACTTC. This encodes CSVGRRDSYEQYF.

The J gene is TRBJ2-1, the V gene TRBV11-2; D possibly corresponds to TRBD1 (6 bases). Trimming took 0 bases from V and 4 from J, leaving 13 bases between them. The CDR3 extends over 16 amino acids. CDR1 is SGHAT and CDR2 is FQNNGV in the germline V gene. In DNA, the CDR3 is TGTGCCAGCAGCTTAGAGGGGGCTCTCGGATACAATGAGCAGTTCTTC. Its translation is CASSLEGALGYNEQFF.